The 10 T cell receptor beta chains listed next were all sequenced from one sample in a study of beta chain features in type 1 diabetes. TCRB transcripts that were expressed got sequenced, as all of the isolated RNA had been reverse transcribed. The repertoire was sequenced with immunoSEQ multiplex PCR; TCRdb's copy has only in-frame clones and lacks some. This sample has 240,000 or so clones; 25% to 35% occur once, and the top ten carry 3% to 4%. Sequenced sample: central memory CD4+ T cells from blood. The receptor source for this set is a man younger than 40 in good health.

The V gene is TRBV7-2, the J gene TRBJ2-5; 10 bases are a match to TRBD2. CDR3 length: 16 residues. CDR1 and CDR2 (germline): SGHTA, FQGNSA. V shed 2 bases, J shed 5 bases, and the junction held 8 bases outside the gene matches. The CDR3 DNA reads as TGTGCCAGCAGCTTAAGGGCTAGCGGGAGCGGTGAGACCCAGTACTTC. The encoded protein is CASSLRASGSGETQYF.

This clone was detected many times. Germline is not matched at one junction end, which may reflect a read error. The chain joins TRBV7-9 to TRBJ2-7; D may be TRBD1 or TRBD2 (6 bases each). This CDR3 region has 12 residues. Germline V gene lookup returns CDR1 SEHNR and CDR2 FQNEAQ (reference sequence). CDR3: CASSLVTGAKNF. The CDR3 DNA is TGTGCCAGCAGCTTAGTTACGGGGGCCAAGAACTTC.

This chain uses TRBV19 with TRBJ2-5, with 9 bases identical to TRBD2. Germline CDR1 reads LNHDA; CDR2 reads SQIVND (reference sequence). The CDR3 spans 14 residues. The J segment lost 4 bases and the V segment lost 3 bases, leaving 3 bases of the junction unmatched. CDR3 amino acids: CASSMGTSPETQYF. The DNA for the CDR3 is TGTGCCAGTAGTATGGGGACTAGCCCAGAGACCCAGTACTTC. Together with reference TRBV19 and TRBJ2-5, the CDR3 gives the full variable domain: DGGITQSPKYLFRKEGQNVTLSCEQNLNHDAMYWYRQDPGQGLRLIYYSQIVNDFQKGDIAEGYSVSREKKESFPLTVTSAQKNPTAFYLCASSMGTSPETQYFGPGTRLLVL.

The genes are TRBV19 and TRBJ2-5, with D maybe TRBD1 (6 bases). The V gene lost 10 bases and the J gene lost 0 bases, with 9 bases spanning the gap. The CDR3 consists of 12 residues. The germline CDR1 and CDR2 sequences are LNHDA and SQIVND (reference sequence). Here the CDR3 DNA reads TGTGCCACCCGGACAGACCAAGAGACCCAGTACTTC. Translating it yields CATRTDQETQYF.

This chain links TRBV7-9 with TRBJ2-1; 8 positions agree with TRBD2. The ends lost 4 bases at V and 3 bases at J; junction bases unmatched: 8. CDR1 and CDR2 (germline): SEHNR, FQNEAQ (reference sequence). The CDR3 is 16 amino acids. The CDR3 region has the DNA TGTGCCAGCAGCTCGTCGAGCGGGAGCATCTACAATGAGCAGTTCTTC. Protein: CASSSSSGSIYNEQFF.

This clone was observed a handful of times. This chain links TRBV4-1 with TRBJ2-3; no clear D. The ends were cut back, 4 bases at V and 2 bases at J, with 7 bases in the middle. Germline V CDR1 and CDR2: MGHRA, YSYEKL. CDR3 length: 13 residues. The CDR3 sequence: CASSLRPTDTQYF. CDR3 DNA sequence: TGCGCCAGCAGCCTGAGGCCCACAGATACGCAGTATTTT.

The genes are TRBV14 and TRBJ1-1; D is perhaps TRBD1 (6 bases). Trimming cost V 5 bases and J 1 base, with 8 bases left between them. The CDR3 is 13 amino acids. In germline, CDR1 is SGHDN, CDR2 FVKESK. The CDR3 DNA follows: TGTGCCAGCAGCACGACAGGGAACACTGAAGCTTTCTTT. Translation: CASSTTGNTEAFF.

The CDR3 DNA sequence: TGTGCCAGCAGCCCGTCCCAAGAGACCCAGTACTTC. As protein: CASSPSQETQYF. The gene calls are TRBV11-2 and TRBJ2-5, with unresolved D. This CDR3 has 12 residues. Germline V lookup: CDR1 SGHAT, CDR2 FQNNGV. V was clipped by 5 bases and J by 1 base, with 5 bases between them.

In this sample, this clone turned up a few times. The rearrangement uses TRBV5-1 and TRBJ2-3, with unresolved D. The V and J ends lost 0 bases and 4 bases respectively, with 15 bases between them. Germline-derived CDR1 and CDR2 are SGHRS and YFSETQ. The CDR3 runs 16 residues. CDR3 loop: CASSLVNTARADTQYF. The CDR3 DNA sequence: TGCGCCAGCAGCTTGGTTAACACGGCAAGGGCAGATACGCAGTATTTT.

This chain links TRBV28 with TRBJ1-5; D may be TRBD1 (6 bases). V was trimmed by 6 bases and J by 7 bases, leaving 16 bases between them. Germline CDR1 MDHEN, CDR2 SYDVKM. This CDR3 comprises 14 residues. CDR3 sequence reads: CASSPTGWRQPQHF. CDR3 nucleotides: TGTGCCAGCAGCCCTACAGGGTGGAGACAGCCCCAGCATTTT.